The sequence of this T cell receptor beta chain was determined in a study of Ad26.COV2.S vaccination and SARS-CoV-2 variants (dated by TCRdb to the early 2020s). The study in broad terms: Donors in the vaccine arm were drawn from COV1001, a phase I-IIa trial of Ad26.COV2.S in healthy adults that was multicentre, randomized, double-blind and placebo-controlled. Ad26.COV2.S was administered intramuscularly at a dose of 5x10^10 or 1x10^11 viral particles, either as one shot or as two shots given 56 days apart. Investigators remained blinded to trial group allocation during experiments and outcome assessment. Sequencing of the TCRbeta repertoire served to evaluate the specificity and breadth of SARS-CoV-2-reactive T cell receptors following Ad26.COV2.S vaccination. Participants in the trial were split at random into five groups of five each, receiving low-dose or high-dose Ad26.COV2.S once or twice, or else placebo on both occasions. A total of roughly 30 samples were included in the TCR-sequenced set, comprising roughly 19 Ad26.COV2.S vaccine recipients, 5 placebo recipients and 8 SARS-CoV-2 convalescent individuals. General study outcomes and caveats: After vaccination, spike-specific CD8+ and CD4+ T cell responses were reported to show substantial breadth. It was noted by the authors that total T cell responses may have been underestimated by the TCR breadth and depth analyses. The study lacked the statistical power to compare responses across vaccine doses or regimens. Ad26.COV2.S recipients had higher spike-specific TCR breadth than placebo recipients (P = 0.0014). Comparable non-spike TCR breadth was observed between vaccine and placebo recipients, consistent with only spike being contained in the vaccine.

From a lookup of the germline V gene, CDR1 and CDR2 are MNHEY and SVGEGT. V is shortened by 3 bases, J by 0 bases, and the region joining them spans 9 bases. From cysteine to phenylalanine, the CDR3 is 15 amino acids long. The kept DNA is CDR3 alone, 45 bases in frame from the first base. As regards this clone: Its cognate antigen has yet to be identified. No base qualities exist here, and no much larger clone lies one base off it. Other DNA sequences in the same sample also yield this CDR3.

TCRbeta CDR3 regions were sequenced with the immunoSEQ Assay. After extraction, genomic DNA underwent amplification by bias-controlled multiplex PCR, followed by high-throughput sequencing. The source study handled its data this way. Collapsing and filtering of sequences were performed to quantify the absolute abundance of each unique TCRbeta CDR3 region. T cell fraction was estimated by normalizing TCRbeta template counts to usable DNA, which was measured by amplifying reference genes present in all nucleated cells. Repertoire TCRs were annotated as SARS-CoV-2-specific by exact matching of V gene, CDR3 amino acid sequence and J gene to a known reactive TCR set. The reference SARS-CoV-2 TCR set came from MIRA and was filtered for enrichment in COVID-19-positive ImmuneCODE repertoires, removing public or cross-reactive TCRs. Using the MIRA antigens, annotated TCRs were further analysed by specific ORF or by position within an ORF. Breadth was defined as annotated unique rearrangements over total unique productive rearrangements; depth was the summed frequency of those rearrangements. TCR breadth was compared between groups using two-sided Wilcoxon rank-sum tests. TCRdb stores this immuneACCESS table with in-frame sequences only. Part of the clones is absent; in the studies checked, under half of the shortfall reflects unresolved V genes, and no reason is known for the rest. D and trimming come from the DNA, and the V and J calls and clone size come from that table. The sample has around 350,000 clones on record, 70% to 90% of them singletons. 3.3% of the sample goes to the ten largest clones.

Taken with the paper, the label for treatment or condition translates to: roughly 18 received Ad26.COV2.S at low or high dose, single or two shots; about 5 received placebo; per-sample allocation not given. For vaccine and placebo recipients, the sequenced repertoires came from samples collected on day 63 after the first injection. In Cohort 1b, around 23 adults aged 18-55 years were enrolled at a single site in Boston, USA, between 29 July and 7 August 2020. Ad26.COV2.S consisted of a replication-incompetent adenovirus type 26 vector by which a prefusion-stabilized SARS-CoV-2 spike protein from the original Wuhan strain was expressed.

The receptor comes from a person aged 18 to 65 who received the Ad26.COV2.S COVID-19 vaccine or a placebo. This sequence uses TRBV6-2 or TRBV6-3 and TRBJ2-1; perhaps TRBD2 is the D gene, with 5 bases matching. The sample was peripheral blood, taken in a trial of Ad26.COV2.S vaccine versus placebo. At the DNA level, the sequence is TGTGCCAGCAGTTATAGAGGGAGCTCCTACAATGAGCAGTTCTTC. This sequence encodes CASSYRGSSYNEQFF.